The 26 T cell receptor beta chains given below trace back to one sample, sequenced in a study of blood T cell repertoires in COVID-19. The data were produced by immunoSEQ multiplex PCR, yet TCRdb's version contains in-frame clones alone and is incomplete. Here the sample spans hundreds of thousands of clones, 84% being singletons. The source material was peripheral blood. Receptors were obtained from a human donor in a cohort sampled during active COVID-19.

The rearrangement uses TRBV29-1 and TRBJ2-1; D is ambiguous. CDR1 and CDR2 (germline): SQVTM, ANQGSEA. The CDR3 has 11 residues. The V gene lost 2 bases and the J gene lost 13 bases, with 12 bases spanning the gap. Here the CDR3 DNA reads TGCAGCGTTGAAAGTAGTTTCCACCAGTTCTTC. This gives the protein CSVESSFHQFF.

The CDR3 DNA follows: TGTGCCAGCAGAGAGACTAGCGGGATATGGAACACCGGGGAGCTGTTTTTT. The encoded protein is CASRETSGIWNTGELFF. This chain links TRBV11-2 with TRBJ2-2, with 11 bases fitting TRBD2. The CDR3 extends over 17 amino acids. The germline V gene encodes CDR1 SGHAT and CDR2 FQNNGV. The trim removed 6 bases at V and 1 base at J, leaving 7 bases unmatched.

The J gene is TRBJ2-3, the V gene TRBV11-2; D ambiguous. From germline, CDR1 is SGHAT and CDR2 FQNNGV. The CDR3 runs to 16 residues. Trimming stripped 0 bases from V and 2 bases from J, with 12 bases between. The DNA for the CDR3 is TGTGCCAGCAGCTTAGAAGACTTGGCGGTCACAGATACGCAGTATTTT. Protein product: CASSLEDLAVTDTQYF.

The chain couples TRBV12-3 or TRBV12-4 to TRBJ2-1, with D maybe TRBD1 (7 bases). The CDR3 consists of 13 residues. The germline V and J ends were trimmed by 2 bases and 9 bases, with 11 bases remaining between them. The CDR3 loop reads CASSLSQGGEQFF. CDR3 in DNA: TGTGCCAGCAGTTTATCTCAGGGGGGTGAGCAGTTCTTC.

This chain links TRBV9 with TRBJ2-7, with 10 nucleotides matching TRBD2. V trimming: 4 bases; J trimming: 6 bases; junction bases outside the gene matches: 13. Per the germline V gene, CDR1 is SGDLS and CDR2 is YYNGEE. The CDR3 extends over 16 amino acids. This chain's CDR3 is CASSRTSGRAGPEQYF. The CDR3 DNA sequence: TGTGCCAGCAGCAGAACGAGCGGGAGGGCCGGTCCCGAGCAGTACTTC.

This clone was detected ten times or more. V usage is TRBV12-3 or TRBV12-4 and J usage is TRBJ2-7; 7 positions match TRBD1. The CDR3 covers 12 residues. V was pared by 4 bases and J by 4 bases, with 1 base of the junction left unmatched. The CDR3 DNA reads as TGTGCCAGCAGTTGGACAGGTTACGAGCAGTACTTC. The encoded protein is CASSWTGYEQYF.

The chain couples TRBV5-1 to TRBJ1-6; D gene ambiguous. The CDR3 length is 15 residues. Germline lookup yields CDR1 SGHRS and CDR2 YFSETQ. Deletions cut 0 bases from V and 0 bases from J, with 4 bases between. The CDR3: CASSLVVSYNSPLHF. DNA for the CDR3: TGCGCCAGCAGCTTGGTAGTCTCCTATAATTCACCCCTCCACTTT. Based on the CDR3 plus reference TRBV5-1 and TRBJ1-6, the full variable domain is KAGVTQTPRYLIKTRGQQVTLSCSPISGHRSVSWYQQTPGQGLQFLFEYFSETQRNKGNFPGRFSGRQFSNSRSEMNVSTLELGDSALYLCASSLVVSYNSPLHFGNGTRLTVT.

The genes are TRBV19 and TRBJ2-7, with 14 bases aligning to TRBD2. CDR1 is LNHDA and CDR2 is SQIVND in the germline V gene (reference sequence). This CDR3 has 15 residues. Trimming cost V 6 bases and J 4 bases; bases outside gene matches: 5. The CDR3 spells CASSYGLAGGYEQYF. The CDR3 DNA is TGTGCCAGTAGCTACGGACTAGCGGGGGGTTACGAGCAGTACTTC.

V usage is TRBV27 and J usage is TRBJ1-6, with D unresolved. The CDR3 runs 13 residues. V was cut by 6 bases and J by 16 bases, with 19 bases left in between. Germline values: CDR1 MNHEY, CDR2 SMNVEV (reference sequence). The DNA for the CDR3 is TGTGCCAGCAGCGAACGTACCGGTCTAACGCTCCACTTT. The encoded protein is CASSERTGLTLHF.

The chain has TRBV11-2 and TRBJ2-3, with a tentative D call TRBD2 (6 bases). Germline V CDR1 and CDR2: SGHAT, FQNNGV. Trimming took off 2 bases at V and 4 bases at J, with 19 bases between the two ends. This CDR3 is 17 amino acids long. DNA of the CDR3: TGTGCCAGCAGCTTACGCACCGGGACTCCTAAGGCAGATACGCAGTATTTT. It is translated as CASSLRTGTPKADTQYF.

This chain uses TRBV28 with TRBJ1-1; tentative D call: TRBD1 (6 bases). CDR1 is MDHEN and CDR2 is SYDVKM in the germline V gene. Trimming stripped 8 bases from V and 0 bases from J, with 13 bases between. The CDR3 has 14 residues. The CDR3 nucleotides are TGTGCCAGCCTCCTGGACAGTTTGAACACTGAAGCTTTCTTT. Its protein product is CASLLDSLNTEAFF.

This chain uses TRBV29-1 with TRBJ1-1, with unresolved D. There are 11 residues in the CDR3. Trimming removed 4 bases from V and 1 base from J, with 4 bases in between. Germline loops: CDR1 SQVTM, CDR2 ANQGSEA. The CDR3 region is CSVAQNTEAFF. DNA of the CDR3: TGCAGCGTTGCACAGAACACTGAAGCTTTCTTT. The complete variable domain, with remaining parts taken from reference TRBV29-1 and TRBJ1-1, reads SAVISQKPSRDICQRGTSLTIQCQVDSQVTMMFWYRQQPGQSLTLIATANQGSEATYESGFVIDKFPISRPNLTFSTLTVSNMSPEDSSIYLCSVAQNTEAFFGQGTRLTVV.

The V and J genes are TRBV5-1 and TRBJ2-3; TRBD2 matches at 12 bases. Germline-derived CDR1 and CDR2 are SGHRS and YFSETQ. This CDR3 region has 16 residues. Trimming at V came to 4 bases and at J to 6 bases, leaving 9 bases not matched to a gene. CDR3 loop: CASSLGLAGLGDTQYF. The CDR3 DNA reads TGCGCCAGCAGCCTAGGACTAGCGGGGCTCGGGGATACGCAGTATTTT.

The chain uses TRBV7-2 and TRBJ2-2; 12 bases map to TRBD2. Germline CDR1 SGHTA, CDR2 FQGNSA. CDR3 size: 16 residues. The V and J ends lost 4 bases and 8 bases, in that order; junction bases with no gene match: 8. CDR3 sequence (DNA): TGTGCCAGCAGCTCTCGGCCCGGACTAGCGGGAGGGGAGCTGTTTTTT. Its protein is CASSSRPGLAGGELFF.

The chain employs TRBV24-1 and TRBJ2-1; 11 bases agree with TRBD2. The CDR3 spans 15 residues. The trim removed 3 bases at V and 6 bases at J, leaving 3 bases unmatched. The V gene's germline CDR1 is KGHDR and CDR2 SFDVKD. CDR3 nucleotides: TGTGCCACCAGTGATAGTAGCGGGAGGGCCAATGAGCAGTTCTTC. It encodes CATSDSSGRANEQFF.

The rearrangement uses TRBV13 and TRBJ2-3; TRBD2 matches 10 bases. After removal of 4 bases from V and 7 bases from J, the junction contained 11 bases not matched to a gene. This CDR3 spans 16 amino acids. Germline-derived CDR1 and CDR2 are PRHDT and FYEKMQ (reference sequence). The CDR3 DNA is TGTGCCAGCAGCTATCGGACTAGCGGCGGGCCGAATACGCAGTATTTT. Translating gives CASSYRTSGGPNTQYF.

V and J are TRBV19 and TRBJ2-7; 9 positions match TRBD2. The CDR3 extends over 18 amino acids. V dropped 10 bases and J dropped 1; count of bases not matched to a gene: 20. The germline V gene has CDR1 LNHDA and CDR2 SQIVND (reference sequence). The CDR3 DNA reads as TGTGCCACCAGACCCTCTTTTAGCGGGAGTATTTCTTCCTACGAGCAGTACTTC. It translates to CATRPSFSGSISSYEQYF. The complete variable domain, with remaining parts taken from reference TRBV19 and TRBJ2-7, reads DGGITQSPKYLFRKEGQNVTLSCEQNLNHDAMYWYRQDPGQGLRLIYYSQIVNDFQKGDIAEGYSVSREKKESFPLTVTSAQKNPTAFYLCATRPSFSGSISSYEQYFGPGTRLTVT.

This rearrangement joins TRBV5-6 to TRBJ1-3; a weak D match, TRBD1 (5 bases). Germline CDR1 and CDR2: SGHDT and YYEEEE. V was pared by 3 bases and J by 0 bases, with 10 bases between. This CDR3 contains 15 residues. The CDR3 region has the DNA TGTGCCAGCAGCTCGGGACTCCTCTCTGGAAACACCATATATTTT. Translating gives CASSSGLLSGNTIYF. The full variable domain, in which reference TRBV5-6 and TRBJ1-3 provide the parts outside the CDR3, is DAGVTQSPTHLIKTRGQQVTLRCSPKSGHDTVSWYQQALGQGPQFIFQYYEEEERQRGNFPDRFSGHQFPNYSSELNVNALLLGDSALYLCASSSGLLSGNTIYFGEGSWLTVV.

V usage is TRBV9 and J usage is TRBJ1-1, with 10 nucleotides matching TRBD1. The V gene's germline CDR1 is SGDLS and CDR2 YYNGEE. Trimming removed 4 bases from V and 5 bases from J; junction bases left unmatched: 8. The CDR3 is made up of 15 amino acids. In nucleotides, the CDR3 is TGTGCCAGCAGCAGACGACAGGGGGCAGATACTGAAGCTTTCTTT. Residues: CASSRRQGADTEAFF.

The chain employs TRBV6-2 or TRBV6-3 and TRBJ1-2; 9 nucleotides agree with TRBD1. The CDR3 covers 17 residues. V trimming: 2 bases; J trimming: 0 bases; junction bases outside the gene matches: 7. Germline lookup yields CDR1 MNHEY and CDR2 SVGEGT. The chain's CDR3 is CASSYPTGTGPNYGYTF. CDR3 DNA: TGTGCCAGCAGTTACCCGACCGGGACAGGGCCTAACTATGGCTACACCTTC.

V gene TRBV5-4 combines with J gene TRBJ1-3; D may be TRBD1 (5 bases). This CDR3 region has 14 residues. Germline V gene lookup returns CDR1 SGHNT and CDR2 YYREEE (reference sequence). Trimming removed 4 bases from V and 4 bases from J, with 12 bases in between. This CDR3 reads CASSEEGWGNTIYF. The CDR3 coding sequence is TGTGCCAGCAGCGAGGAGGGGTGGGGAAACACCATATATTTT.

V is TRBV6-1 and J is TRBJ2-1; 10 bases are shared with TRBD2. Per germline, CDR1 MNHNS and CDR2 SASEGT. J was trimmed by 6 bases and V by 3 bases; bases with no gene match: 8. This CDR3 contains 16 residues. The CDR3, as DNA: TGTGCCAGCAGTGACAGAACTAGCGGGGAGTTCAATGAGCAGTTCTTC. Translated: CASSDRTSGEFNEQFF.

Only one count was recorded for this clone. The J gene is TRBJ1-6, the V gene TRBV7-2; 7 bases are a match to TRBD1. There are 12 residues in the CDR3. Losses at the gene ends were 3 bases for V and 18 bases for J; bases not matched to a gene: 8. The germline V gene has CDR1 SGHTA and CDR2 FQGNSA. For the CDR3, the DNA is TGTGCCAGCAGCTTTTATGGGGGACAGCCCCACTTT. Its protein product is CASSFYGGQPHF.

The chain joins TRBV6-5 to TRBJ1-5; 7 positions agree with TRBD1. After removal of 2 bases from V and 1 base from J, the junction contained 5 bases not matched to a gene. This CDR3 region has 16 residues. The germline CDR1 and CDR2 sequences are MNHEY and SVGAGI. The CDR3 is CASSYTATGSNQPQHF. DNA of the CDR3: TGTGCCAGCAGTTACACTGCGACAGGGAGCAATCAGCCCCAGCATTTT.

The chain uses TRBV2 and TRBJ1-2, with D possibly being TRBD1 (5 bases). The CDR3 has 14 amino acids. The V gene lost 6 bases and the J gene lost 4 bases, with 15 bases spanning the gap. Germline values: CDR1 SNHLY, CDR2 FYNNEI. This CDR3 is CASSSGASIYGYTF. The DNA of the CDR3 is TGTGCCAGCAGCTCTGGGGCCTCTATCTATGGCTACACCTTC. Full variable domain (missing parts from reference TRBV2 and TRBJ1-2): EPEVTQTPSHQVTQMGQEVILRCVPISNHLYFYWYRQILGQKVEFLVSFYNNEISEKSEIFDDQFSVERPDGSNFTLKIRSTKLEDSAMYFCASSSGASIYGYTFGSGTRLTVV.

The chain joins TRBV7-2 to TRBJ2-4, with 7 bases that match TRBD1. Losses at the gene ends were 5 bases for V and 1 base for J; bases not matched to a gene: 11. Germline V lookup: CDR1 SGHTA, CDR2 FQGNSA. CDR3 length equals 17 residues. The CDR3 is CASSHRQGGAAKNIQYF. For the CDR3, the DNA is TGTGCCAGCAGCCACCGACAGGGCGGTGCTGCCAAAAACATTCAGTACTTC.